A single T cell receptor beta chain is shown here with its context. Unmatched junction bases numbered 10, after V lost 5 bases and J lost 5 bases. This CDR3 is built from 15 residues. Per germline, CDR1 SGHAT and CDR2 FQDESV (reference sequence). Sequenced by immunoSEQ multiplex PCR; TCRdb stores in-frame clones only, minus some. This table has fewer than 50,000 clones, under 95% appearing once. The sample originates from a study of T cell changes during pregnancy in multiple sclerosis. The receptor was isolated from a female donor with multiple sclerosis, enrolled in a pregnancy study. The sample consisted of CD4+ T cells from peripheral blood mononuclear cells, taken in the third trimester of pregnancy. V usage is TRBV11-1 and J usage is TRBJ2-7; 9 bases align to TRBD1. The CDR3 sequence is CASSVGTGRGDEQYF. The CDR3 DNA reads as TGTGCCAGCAGCGTGGGGACAGGGCGTGGGGACGAGCAGTACTTC.